What follows are 21 T cell receptor beta chains derived from one specimen sequenced in a study of blood T cell repertoires in COVID-19. Profiled with immunoSEQ multiplex PCR; TCRdb holds only in-frame clones, not every one. This table holds about 120,000 clones, around 89% found once. Sequencing input: peripheral blood. These receptors came from a man aged 65 to 79 with active or convalescent COVID-19.

The chain carries TRBV2 and TRBJ2-5; no definite D call. CDR3 length: 14 residues. Trimming cost V 5 bases and J 5 bases, with 15 bases left between them. Germline V gene data show CDR1 as SNHLY and CDR2 as FYNNEI. CDR3 DNA sequence: TGTGCCAGCAGTCCCAGGCCCGATTGGGAGACCCAGTACTTC. Its protein is CASSPRPDWETQYF.

The table lists this clone with a few counts. The chain uses TRBV5-1 and TRBJ2-1, with 9 bases that match TRBD2. The CDR3 spans 20 residues. Germline assignment: CDR1 SGHRS and CDR2 YFSETQ. After removal of 4 bases from V and 4 bases from J, the junction contained 21 bases not matched to a gene. The CDR3 nucleotides are TGCGCCAGCAGCCCCGAAGGGCGGGAGGGTTTCACGACATTTTACAATGAGCAGTTCTTC. This encodes CASSPEGREGFTTFYNEQFF.

The gene calls are TRBV19 and TRBJ1-2; TRBD1 agrees at 10 bases. Germline V gene sequence: CDR1 LNHDA, CDR2 SQIVND (reference sequence). The trim removed 8 bases at V and 1 base at J, leaving 7 bases unmatched. The CDR3 has 15 residues. Written as DNA, the CDR3 is TGTGCCAGTGGGGGACAGGGGCAAAATAACTATGGCTACACCTTC. Encoded protein: CASGGQGQNNYGYTF.

The genes are TRBV5-4 and TRBJ2-1; D not resolved. Per germline, CDR1 SGHNT and CDR2 YYREEE (reference sequence). Between the trimmed V and J ends, which lost 0 bases and 0 bases, there was a span of 7 bases. CDR3 size: 15 residues. The CDR3 DNA follows: TGTGCCAGCAGCTTGGAACTTAGCTCCTACAATGAGCAGTTCTTC. As protein: CASSLELSSYNEQFF.

This rearrangement joins TRBV6-6 to TRBJ2-7, with 7 nucleotides matching TRBD1. V gave up 6 bases and J gave up 2 bases; unmatched junction bases: 10. CDR3 length: 15 residues. Germline loops: CDR1 MNHNY, CDR2 SVGAGI (reference sequence). CDR3 in amino acids: CASRGADRAPYEQYF. CDR3 DNA: TGTGCCAGCAGAGGCGCCGACAGGGCCCCCTACGAGCAGTACTTC.

The chain carries TRBV6-4 and TRBJ2-7, with 10 bases aligning to TRBD2. J gave up 6 bases and V 2 bases, and 1 base lay outside the gene matches. The germline V gene has CDR1 MRHNA and CDR2 SNTAGT. CDR3 length: 13 amino acids. CDR3 region: CASSDTSGTEQYF. CDR3 bases: TGTGCCAGCAGTGACACTAGCGGGACCGAGCAGTACTTC.

The gene calls are TRBV5-6 and TRBJ2-2, with D perhaps matching TRBD1 (5 bases). Trimming left V 3 bases short and J 5 bases short, with 8 bases between. In germline, CDR1 is SGHDT, CDR2 YYEEEE. The CDR3 has 13 amino acids. CDR3 DNA: TGTGCCAGCAGCTGGACACAAACCGGGGAGCTGTTTTTT. Translation gives CASSWTQTGELFF. Looking up the rest from reference TRBV5-6 and TRBJ2-2 gives the full variable domain: DAGVTQSPTHLIKTRGQQVTLRCSPKSGHDTVSWYQQALGQGPQFIFQYYEEEERQRGNFPDRFSGHQFPNYSSELNVNALLLGDSALYLCASSWTQTGELFFGEGSRLTVL.

The chain has TRBV27 and TRBJ2-3; 11 bases map to TRBD2. The CDR3 sequence is 16 residues long. Looked up from germline, CDR1 is MNHEY and CDR2 is SMNVEV (reference sequence). The trim removed 3 bases at V and 0 bases at J, leaving 2 bases unmatched. The CDR3 protein is CASSFLAGGSTDTQYF. The CDR3 nucleotides are TGTGCCAGCAGTTTTCTAGCGGGAGGTAGCACAGATACGCAGTATTTT.

V is TRBV28 and J is TRBJ1-1; unclear D gene. V lost 0 bases and J 0 bases, leaving 8 bases between the germline ends. Germline V lookup: CDR1 MDHEN, CDR2 SYDVKM. The CDR3 is 15 amino acids. CDR3 in amino acids: CASSLWVQLNTEAFF. DNA of the CDR3: TGTGCCAGCAGTTTATGGGTACAGTTGAACACTGAAGCTTTCTTT.

The chain uses TRBV23-1 and TRBJ2-6, with D perhaps TRBD1 (5 bases). TRBV23-1 is sorted into the ORF group, with uncertain function. Trimming pared 2 bases from V and 0 bases from J, leaving 11 bases between. The CDR3 runs to 17 residues. Here the CDR3 DNA reads TGCGCCAGCAGTCAAAAGGGGATGCTCTCTGGGGCCAACGTCCTGACTTTC. It is translated as CASSQKGMLSGANVLTF.

This chain connects TRBV5-3 to TRBJ1-5; 7 bases match TRBD1. TRBV5-3 is marked as an open reading frame, function uncertain. V was clipped by 4 bases and J by 5 bases; unmatched bases: 12. The CDR3 consists of 16 residues. The CDR3 nucleotides read TGTGCCAGAAGCCTACAGGGGTTTAATGCCGATCAGCCCCAGCATTTT. Protein: CARSLQGFNADQPQHF.

This clone turned up a few times. This chain links TRBV6-1 with TRBJ1-4; 11 nucleotides match TRBD1. The germline CDR1 and CDR2 sequences are MNHNS and SASEGT. J was trimmed by 3 bases and V by 4 bases; bases with no gene match: 7. The CDR3 extends over 17 amino acids. The CDR3 nucleotides are TGTGCCAGCAGTGGCGGGACAGGGGGTAGGGCTAATGAAAAACTGTTTTTT. It is translated as CASSGGTGGRANEKLFF.

This rearrangement joins TRBV6-5 to TRBJ1-1; D is unclear. This CDR3 comprises 11 residues. Germline CDR1 and CDR2: MNHEY and SVGAGI. The V end was cut by 0 bases, the J end by 11 bases, with 7 bases between. CDR3 in amino acids: CASSYSERAFF. The CDR3 DNA sequence: TGTGCCAGCAGTTACTCGGAGAGGGCTTTCTTT.

The chain couples TRBV11-3 to TRBJ2-5, with D perhaps matching TRBD1 (5 bases). Germline V gives CDR1 SGHNT, CDR2 YENEEA. There are 13 residues in the CDR3. Trimming shortened V by 5 bases and J by 1 base, and 8 bases separated the two germline ends. CDR3 DNA sequence: TGTGCCAGCAGCGGGGCCAGCCAAGAGACCCAGTACTTC. This codes for CASSGASQETQYF.

This clone was observed a handful of times. V gene TRBV3-1 (or the pseudogene TRBV3-2) combines with J gene TRBJ2-3; D is possibly TRBD2 (6 bases). CDR3 length: 17 residues. V was shortened by 2 bases and J by 0 bases, with 15 bases between the two germline ends. Per germline, CDR1 LGHDT and CDR2 YNNKEL (reference sequence). DNA of the CDR3: TGTGCCAGCAGCCAATCCGGGAGTATATCTAGCACAGATACGCAGTATTTT. Translation: CASSQSGSISSTDTQYF.

The J gene is TRBJ2-1, the V gene TRBV28, with 10 bases identical to TRBD1. This CDR3 spans 15 amino acids. Germline V gives CDR1 MDHEN, CDR2 SYDVKM. The trim removed 5 bases at V and 6 bases at J, leaving 7 bases unmatched. CDR3 amino acids: CASSLLWDRGNEQFF. The CDR3 nucleotides are TGTGCCAGCAGTCTACTCTGGGACAGGGGCAATGAGCAGTTCTTC.

The rearrangement joins TRBV30 to TRBJ2-2, with D possibly matching TRBD1 (6 bases). Per germline, CDR1 GTSNPN and CDR2 SVGIG (reference sequence). Trimming shortened V by 7 bases and J by 0 bases, and 12 bases separated the two germline ends. CDR3 length: 14 residues. CDR3 loop: CALLRQANTGELFF. CDR3 bases: TGTGCCTTATTACGACAGGCGAACACCGGGGAGCTGTTTTTT. Looking up the rest from reference TRBV30 and TRBJ2-2 gives the full variable domain: SQTIHQWPATLVQPVGSPLSLECTVEGTSNPNLYWYRQAAGRGLQLLFYSVGIGQISSEVPQNLSASRPQDRQFILSSKKLLLSDSGFYLCALLRQANTGELFFGEGSRLTVL.

The chain combines TRBV27 with TRBJ1-5; 9 bases line up with TRBD1. Germline values: CDR1 MNHEY, CDR2 SMNVEV (reference sequence). This CDR3 has 15 amino acids. J gave up 4 bases and V 6 bases, and 7 bases lay outside the gene matches. CDR3 protein: CASRPGTGPNQPQHF. The CDR3 DNA sequence: TGTGCCAGCAGACCCGGGACAGGGCCTAATCAGCCCCAGCATTTT.

This clone was recorded only once. The V and J genes are TRBV18 and TRBJ1-3, with a weak D call TRBD1 (6 bases). Germline loops: CDR1 KGHSH, CDR2 LQKENI. This CDR3 is 17 amino acids long. V was cut by 1 base and J by 3 bases, with 16 bases left in between. As DNA, the CDR3 is TGTGCCAGCTCACCACGGGACAAAACATCGGGTGGAAACACCATATATTTT. Translated, it gives CASSPRDKTSGGNTIYF. The full variable domain, rest sourced from reference TRBV18 and TRBJ1-3, is NAGVMQNPRHLVRRRGQEARLRCSPMKGHSHVYWYRQLPEEGLKFMVYLQKENIIDESGMPKERFSAEFPKEGPSILRIQQVVRGDSAAYFCASSPRDKTSGGNTIYFGEGSWLTVV.

The chain joins TRBV7-9 to TRBJ1-5; D is ambiguous. V was clipped by 0 bases and J by 2 bases, with 5 bases between them. Germline loops: CDR1 SEHNR, CDR2 FQNEAQ (reference sequence). The CDR3 has 14 residues. CDR3 nucleotide sequence: TGTGCCAGCAGCTTAGCGGGCGGCAATCAGCCCCAGCATTTT. Protein: CASSLAGGNQPQHF.

The chain uses TRBV24-1 and TRBJ2-2; 11 bases align to TRBD1. Looked up from germline, CDR1 is KGHDR and CDR2 is SFDVKD. CDR3 size: 18 residues. V lost 0 bases, J lost 0 bases, and 2 bases stayed unmatched. CDR3 region: CATSDLRGQGANTGELFF. CDR3 DNA: TGTGCCACCAGTGATTTGCGGGGACAGGGGGCGAACACCGGGGAGCTGTTTTTT.